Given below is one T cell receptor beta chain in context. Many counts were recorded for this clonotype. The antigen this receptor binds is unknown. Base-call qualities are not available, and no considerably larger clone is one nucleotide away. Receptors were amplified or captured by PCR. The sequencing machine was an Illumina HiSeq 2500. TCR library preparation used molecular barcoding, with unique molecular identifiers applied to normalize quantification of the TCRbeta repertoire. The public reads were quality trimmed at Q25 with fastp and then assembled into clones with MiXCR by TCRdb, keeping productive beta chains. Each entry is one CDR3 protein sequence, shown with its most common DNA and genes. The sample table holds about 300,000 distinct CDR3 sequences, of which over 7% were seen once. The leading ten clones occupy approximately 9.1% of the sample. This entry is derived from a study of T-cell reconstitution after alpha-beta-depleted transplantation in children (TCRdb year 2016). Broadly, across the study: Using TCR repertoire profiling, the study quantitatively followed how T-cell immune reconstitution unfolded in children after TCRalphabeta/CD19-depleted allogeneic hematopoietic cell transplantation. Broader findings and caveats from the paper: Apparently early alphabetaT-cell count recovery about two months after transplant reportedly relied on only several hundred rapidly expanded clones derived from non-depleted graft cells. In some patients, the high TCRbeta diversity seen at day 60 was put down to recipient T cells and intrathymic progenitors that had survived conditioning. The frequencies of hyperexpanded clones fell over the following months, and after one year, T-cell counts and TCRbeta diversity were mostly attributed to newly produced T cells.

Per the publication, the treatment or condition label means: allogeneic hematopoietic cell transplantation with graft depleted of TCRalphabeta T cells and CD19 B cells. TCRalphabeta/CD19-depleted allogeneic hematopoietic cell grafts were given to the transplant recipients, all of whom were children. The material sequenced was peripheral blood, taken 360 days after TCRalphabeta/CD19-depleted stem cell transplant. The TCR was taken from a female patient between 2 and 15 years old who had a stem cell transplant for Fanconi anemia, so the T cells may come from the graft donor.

The CDR3 corresponds to CSAMDQTRTEAFF. The nucleotide sequence is given as TGCAGTGCTATGGACCAAACCCGGACTGAAGCTTTCTTT. The chain joins TRBV20-1 to TRBJ1-1, with the D gene call left open. Trimming costs V 4 bases and J 5 bases, and their ends lie 14 bases apart. The CDR3 goes from the cysteine to the phenylalanine over 13 residues. Just CDR3 DNA is preserved here, 39 bases in frame from base 1. CDR1 and CDR2 were assigned from the germline V gene (reference sequence) as DFQATT and SNEGSKA.